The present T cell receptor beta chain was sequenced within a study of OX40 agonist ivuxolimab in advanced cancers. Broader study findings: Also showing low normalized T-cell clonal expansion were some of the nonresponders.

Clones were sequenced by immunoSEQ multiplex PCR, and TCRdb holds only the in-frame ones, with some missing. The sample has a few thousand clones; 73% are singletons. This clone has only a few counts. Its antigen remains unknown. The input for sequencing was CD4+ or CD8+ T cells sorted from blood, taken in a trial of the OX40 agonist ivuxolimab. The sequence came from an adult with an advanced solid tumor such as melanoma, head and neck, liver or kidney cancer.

Written as DNA, the CDR3 is TGTGCCAGCAGCCTGGAGGGGGCCTACGAGCAGTACTTC. Translation gives CASSLEGAYEQYF. The J gene is TRBJ2-7, the V gene TRBV16, with D tentatively TRBD1 or TRBD2 (6 bases each). The CDR3 contains 13 residues. Germline-derived CDR1 and CDR2 are KGHSY and FQNENV. Trimming pared 4 bases from V and 2 bases from J, leaving 9 bases between.